These 30 T cell receptor beta chains were all obtained from the same sample, sequenced in a study of T cell repertoires in cytomegalovirus infection. TCRdb passed the reads through MiXCR, listing each CDR3 protein once. The sample includes 640,000 or so distinct CDR3 sequences, approximately 33% of them seen just once. For these receptors, no antigen is known. The material was cultured PBMCs, obtained from culture after CMV antigen stimulation. The receptors derive from a human donor in good health (CMV status not recorded). Some clones in this sample may be carry-over from other donors' samples.

The chain has TRBV5-6 and TRBJ2-3, with TRBD2 matching over 10 bases. This CDR3 is 16 amino acids long. CDR1 SGHDT and CDR2 YYEEEE come from the germline V gene. With V trimmed by 5 bases and J by 10 bases, 16 bases remained unmatched. The CDR3: CASSLAGGLQSSAQYF. In DNA, the CDR3 is TGTGCCAGCAGTTTAGCGGGAGGCCTCCAAAGTAGTGCGCAGTATTTT.

This clonotype was seen a few times. The chain links TRBV15 to TRBJ2-2; D remains unclear. The V gene's germline CDR1 is LNHNV and CDR2 YYDKDF (reference sequence). V shed 1 base and J shed 3 bases, with 6 bases lying between them. This CDR3 has 14 amino acids. The CDR3, as DNA: TGTGCCACCAGCAGAGGGGTTGACACCGGGGAGCTGTTTTTT. This gives the protein CATSRGVDTGELFF.

This clonotype was seen more than once but under ten times. This rearrangement joins TRBV18 to TRBJ2-1; D not certain. Trimming took 1 base from V and 2 from J, leaving 12 bases between them. CDR1 and CDR2 from the germline V gene are KGHSH and LQKENI. The CDR3 spans 16 residues. The CDR3 is CASSPLRNQAYNEQFF. Here the CDR3 DNA reads TGTGCCAGCTCACCACTAAGAAATCAAGCCTACAATGAGCAGTTCTTC.

This clonotype was counted between two and nine times. V is TRBV5-4 and J is TRBJ2-5; 11 positions agree with TRBD2. The CDR3 runs to 16 residues. Germline loops: CDR1 SGHNT, CDR2 YYREEE (reference sequence). Losses at the gene ends were 4 bases for V and 5 bases for J; bases not matched to a gene: 10. For the CDR3, the DNA is TGTGCCAGCAGCGTACCTAGCGGGGGGAGATTGGAGACCCAGTACTTC. Protein sequence: CASSVPSGGRLETQYF.

J is TRBJ2-3 and V is TRBV12-3 or TRBV12-4; 8 bases match TRBD2. The CDR3 is made up of 16 amino acids. V lost 5 bases and J lost 4; bases outside the gene matches: 11. The chain's CDR3 is CASSPSGGHSSDTQYF. DNA of the CDR3: TGTGCCAGCAGTCCCTCGGGGGGGCATTCATCAGATACGCAGTATTTT.

This clonotype was seen more than once but under ten times. The chain has TRBV7-2 and TRBJ2-2, with D hard to call. Trimming stripped 2 bases from V and 3 bases from J, with 10 bases between. Germline assignment: CDR1 SGHTA and CDR2 FQGNSA. This CDR3 region has 15 residues. CDR3 sequence (DNA): TGTGCCAGCAGCTTAACCCTGGAAGACACCGGGGAGCTGTTTTTT. Amino acids: CASSLTLEDTGELFF.

This clonotype appeared a few times. This sequence joins TRBV5-1 and TRBJ1-2; no firm D call. Germline-derived CDR1 and CDR2 are SGHRS and YFSETQ. This CDR3 spans 15 amino acids. Deletions cut 2 bases from V and 0 bases from J, with 11 bases between. The CDR3 DNA sequence: TGCGCCAGCAGCTTTCGCCAGCCAGCTAACTATGGCTACACCTTC. Encoded protein: CASSFRQPANYGYTF.

V is TRBV11-2 and J is TRBJ2-3, with no clear D. There are 13 residues in the CDR3. Between the trimmed V and J ends, which lost 6 bases and 1 base, there was a span of 8 bases. Looked up from germline, CDR1 is SGHAT and CDR2 is FQNNGV. In nucleotides, the CDR3 is TGTGCCAGCAGGTTCTTGGGCACAGATACGCAGTATTTT. Translation: CASRFLGTDTQYF. Combining the CDR3 with reference TRBV11-2 and TRBJ2-3 gives the whole variable domain EAGVAQSPRYKIIEKRQSVAFWCNPISGHATLYWYQQILGQGPKLLIQFQNNGVVDDSQLPKDRFSAERLKGVDSTLKIQPAKLEDSAVYLCASRFLGTDTQYFGPGTRLTVL.

The rearrangement joins TRBV19 to TRBJ1-2; 9 bases are shared with TRBD1. Per germline, CDR1 LNHDA and CDR2 SQIVND (reference sequence). With V trimmed by 6 bases and J by 8 bases, 7 bases remained unmatched. This CDR3 comprises 13 residues. The CDR3 here is CASRTTGGDGYTF. CDR3 nucleotides: TGTGCCAGTAGAACTACAGGGGGCGACGGCTACACCTTC. The whole variable domain, remainder taken from reference TRBV19 and TRBJ1-2, is DGGITQSPKYLFRKEGQNVTLSCEQNLNHDAMYWYRQDPGQGLRLIYYSQIVNDFQKGDIAEGYSVSREKKESFPLTVTSAQKNPTAFYLCASRTTGGDGYTFGSGTRLTVV.

The V gene is TRBV7-8, the J gene TRBJ1-2, with 7 bases lining up with TRBD1. The CDR3 runs to 14 residues. V lost 5 bases, J lost 1 base, and 4 bases stayed unmatched. Germline V gives CDR1 SGHVS, CDR2 FQNEAQ. CDR3 region: CASSQRDSNYGYTF. CDR3 nucleotides: TGTGCCAGCAGCCAACGGGACAGTAACTATGGCTACACCTTC.

The rearrangement joins TRBV11-2 to TRBJ2-7; 7 nucleotides match TRBD1. Trimming at V came to 5 bases and at J to 0 bases, leaving 10 bases not matched to a gene. This CDR3 contains 16 residues. Germline loops: CDR1 SGHAT, CDR2 FQNNGV. CDR3 amino acids: CASSQRQGLSSYEQYF. The CDR3, as DNA: TGTGCCAGCAGCCAAAGACAGGGTCTAAGCTCCTACGAGCAGTACTTC.

The chain links TRBV7-2 to TRBJ2-1; no reliable D call. CDR1 is SGHTA and CDR2 is FQGNSA in the germline V gene. The CDR3 runs to 15 residues. The V end was cut by 4 bases, the J end by 0 bases, with 10 bases between. CDR3 coding DNA: TGTGCCAGCAGCTCCCGCTTTGACTCCTACAATGAGCAGTTCTTC. This codes for CASSSRFDSYNEQFF.

The chain links TRBV6-1 to TRBJ2-5; D might be TRBD2 (6 bases). The CDR3 sequence is 13 residues long. Trimming took 1 base from V and 5 from J, leaving 8 bases between them. The germline V gene encodes CDR1 MNHNS and CDR2 SASEGT. The CDR3 loop reads CASSEEGRETQYF. CDR3 DNA sequence: TGTGCCAGCAGTGAAGAGGGGAGGGAGACCCAGTACTTC.

The chain uses TRBV12-3 or TRBV12-4 and TRBJ2-1; perhaps TRBD2 as D (7 bases). This CDR3 region has 14 residues. V dropped 2 bases and J dropped 9 bases, with 14 bases sitting between them. The CDR3, as DNA: TGTGCCAGCAGTTTATCTGCGGGGGCCCTTGAGCAGTTCTTC. Encoded protein: CASSLSAGALEQFF.

This clonotype was counted a few times. This chain uses TRBV9 with TRBJ1-2; 7 positions agree with TRBD1. Germline trimming cut 4 bases from V and 7 bases from J; bases unmatched to any gene: 10. Germline CDR1 SGDLS, CDR2 YYNGEE. The CDR3 length is 14 residues. CDR3 loop: CASSPRQGSTGYTF. In DNA form, the CDR3 reads TGTGCCAGCAGCCCCCGACAGGGAAGTACTGGCTACACCTTC. Complete variable domain (other parts from reference TRBV9 and TRBJ1-2): DSGVTQTPKHLITATGQRVTLRCSPRSGDLSVYWYQQSLDQGLQFLIQYYNGEERAKGNILERFSAQQFPDLHSELNLSSLELGDSALYFCASSPRQGSTGYTFGSGTRLTVV.

This rearrangement joins TRBV20-1 to TRBJ1-5; 10 bases agree with TRBD1. The CDR3 has 14 amino acids. Per germline, CDR1 DFQATT and CDR2 SNEGSKA (reference sequence). Trimming took 4 bases from V and 7 from J; bases not matched to a gene: 7. CDR3 region: CSATAGQGWQPQHF. Written as DNA, the CDR3 is TGCAGTGCTACTGCGGGACAGGGGTGGCAGCCCCAGCATTTT.

The chain combines TRBV2 with TRBJ1-1; no clear D gene. Germline-derived CDR1 and CDR2 are SNHLY and FYNNEI. V lost 5 bases and J lost 1, with 8 bases in between. The CDR3 length is 13 residues. This CDR3 is CASSPESNTEAFF. The CDR3 DNA is TGTGCCAGCAGTCCTGAGTCGAACACTGAAGCTTTCTTT.

This clonotype was found a few times. The CDR3 region is CATSREVLGSYEQYF. Here the CDR3 DNA reads TGTGCCACCAGCAGAGAGGTATTAGGCTCCTACGAGCAGTACTTC. This chain uses TRBV15 with TRBJ2-7; D not resolved. Per the germline V gene, CDR1 is LNHNV and CDR2 is YYDKDF (reference sequence). The length of the CDR3 is 15 residues. Trimming shortened V by 0 bases and J by 0 bases, and 9 bases separated the two germline ends.

V gene TRBV2 combines with J gene TRBJ2-1; 8 bases match TRBD2. The CDR3 covers 15 residues. Germline V lookup: CDR1 SNHLY, CDR2 FYNNEI. V was clipped by 6 bases and J by 6 bases; unmatched bases: 10. In DNA, the CDR3 is TGTGCCAGCAGGGGCTTGAGCGGGGGAGCCAATGAGCAGTTCTTC. Encoded protein: CASRGLSGGANEQFF.

The CDR3 region is CASSPRGGGEQFF. The CDR3 region has the DNA TGTGCCAGCAGCCCACGGGGGGGCGGTGAGCAGTTCTTC. V gene TRBV7-8 combines with J gene TRBJ2-1; 8 nucleotides agree with TRBD2. CDR1 is SGHVS and CDR2 is FQNEAQ in the germline V gene. The junction had 6 bases not matched to a gene; V was cut back by 5 bases and J by 9 bases. CDR3 length: 13 residues.

This clonotype was recorded a few times. This chain links TRBV11-2 with TRBJ2-1; 8 bases line up with TRBD2. With V trimmed by 5 bases and J by 4 bases, 7 bases remained unmatched. Germline-derived CDR1 and CDR2 are SGHAT and FQNNGV. This CDR3 has 15 residues. This CDR3 reads CASSESGGPYNEQFF. The DNA for the CDR3 is TGTGCCAGCAGCGAATCGGGGGGGCCTTACAATGAGCAGTTCTTC.

This clonotype turned up a few times. The chain uses TRBV5-6 and TRBJ2-7; 10 bases line up with TRBD1. V shed 0 bases and J 4 bases; nucleotides not matched to a gene: 10. Germline CDR1 SGHDT, CDR2 YYEEEE. The CDR3 is 17 residues long. The DNA of the CDR3 is TGTGCCAGCAGCTTGGCCCGGGACAGGGGAAAAGAGTACGAGCAGTACTTC. The encoded protein is CASSLARDRGKEYEQYF.

This clonotype was seen repeatedly, ten times or more. The chain combines TRBV7-6 with TRBJ2-2; D uncertain. The length of the CDR3 is 16 residues. V dropped 5 bases and J dropped 2 bases, with 15 bases sitting between them. Germline loops: CDR1 SGHVS, CDR2 FNYEAQ. CDR3 protein: CASSVTVLSNTGELFF. As DNA, the CDR3 is TGTGCCAGCAGCGTAACCGTCCTTAGTAACACCGGGGAGCTGTTTTTT.

This clonotype was observed a handful of times. The chain employs TRBV28 and TRBJ1-5, with D unclear. V gave up 3 bases and J gave up 6 bases, with 12 bases separating them. The CDR3 is 14 amino acids. Germline-derived CDR1 and CDR2 are MDHEN and SYDVKM. The DNA of the CDR3 is TGTGCCAGCAGTTTGTGGCAGTCGGGTCAGCCCCAGCATTTT. Its protein product is CASSLWQSGQPQHF.

This clonotype was detected only a few times. The rearrangement joins TRBV5-6 to TRBJ2-3; D is unclear. The CDR3 covers 13 residues. CDR1 SGHDT and CDR2 YYEEEE come from the germline V gene. Trimming pared 4 bases from V and 5 bases from J, leaving 11 bases between. For the CDR3, the DNA is TGTGCCAGCAGCCCGCGGCGGAGAGATACGCAGTATTTT. Translating it yields CASSPRRRDTQYF.

In nucleotides, the CDR3 is TGTGCCAGCAGCCAGCGGGAGGACTATGAGCAGTTCTTC. Amino acid sequence: CASSQREDYEQFF. The chain has TRBV7-6 and TRBJ2-1; 9 nucleotides match TRBD2. V lost 5 bases and J lost 8; bases outside the gene matches: 4. The CDR3 covers 13 residues. Germline lookup yields CDR1 SGHVS and CDR2 FNYEAQ.

This clonotype was seen a few times. This rearrangement joins TRBV20-1 to TRBJ1-3; D unresolved. Germline V gene lookup returns CDR1 DFQATT and CDR2 SNEGSKA (reference sequence). Trimming left V 6 bases short and J 5 bases short, with 14 bases between. The CDR3 covers 13 residues. Written as DNA, the CDR3 is TGCAGTGCCCATCGGACCGATAGAAACACCATATATTTT. This gives the protein CSAHRTDRNTIYF.

This chain links TRBV7-4 with TRBJ1-2; D possibly corresponds to TRBD1 (5 bases). Trimming stripped 5 bases from V and 4 bases from J, with 14 bases between. CDR3 length: 14 amino acids. CDR1 and CDR2 (germline): SGHVT, SQSDAQ. The DNA for the CDR3 is TGTGCCAGCAGCCCCCGGGAGGGGACCTATGGCTACACCTTC. Translating gives CASSPREGTYGYTF.

This clonotype was detected a few times. This CDR3 reads CASSPALNEQFF. The CDR3 DNA reads as TGTGCCAGCAGCCCCGCTCTGAATGAGCAGTTCTTC. The rearrangement joins TRBV7-8 to TRBJ2-1, with no clear D. From germline, CDR1 is SGHVS and CDR2 FQNEAQ. This CDR3 comprises 12 residues. With 5 bases removed from V and 7 bases from J, the gap between germline ends came to 9 bases.

This clonotype was recorded a few times. This chain links TRBV7-2 with TRBJ2-4, with TRBD2 identical over 8 bases. V shed 5 bases, J shed 4 bases, and the junction held 4 bases outside the gene matches. Germline CDR1 is SGHTA and CDR2 is FQGNSA. This CDR3 spans 14 amino acids. The CDR3 coding sequence is TGTGCCAGCAGCCTCGGGACTAGAAAAAACATTCAGTACTTC. Amino acid sequence: CASSLGTRKNIQYF.